Presented here are 32 T cell receptor beta chains from one specimen sequenced in a study of T cell repertoires in cytomegalovirus infection. TCRdb processed the reads anew with MiXCR; each CDR3 protein has one entry. The sample has approximately 700,000 distinct CDR3 sequences, 35% seen once; the top ten hold 2.5% to 3.5%. Sample: PBMCs. These receptors came from a human donor in good health (CMV status not recorded). Some clones in this sample may be carry-over from other donors' samples.

On this clonotype: At one boundary the junction diverges from the germline segment, which might be a read error. The V gene is TRBV4-1, the J gene TRBJ2-7; possibly TRBD1 or TRBD2 for D (5 bases each). Per the germline V gene, CDR1 is MGHRA and CDR2 is YSYEKL. The CDR3 is made up of 15 amino acids. The CDR3 bases are TGCGCCAGCAGCCCTGAGGGGCAGGCTTCCTACGATCAGTACTTC. Encoded protein: CASSPEGQASYDQYF.

This clonotype was detected ten times or more. One junction end disagrees with the germline gene, perhaps due to a read error. The chain couples TRBV6-1 to TRBJ2-2, with D unclear. The germline CDR1 and CDR2 sequences are MNHNS and SASEGT. The CDR3 totals 13 residues. The CDR3 protein is CASSEDPTGELFF. The CDR3 region has the DNA TGTGCCAGCAGCGAAGATCCGACCGGGGAGCTGTTTTTT.

CDR3 nucleotide sequence: TGTGCCAGCAGTGAAGCGGGAGGGTCCATTCAGTACTTC. It yields the protein CASSEAGGSIQYF. The V gene is TRBV2, the J gene TRBJ2-4; 7 positions match TRBD2. CDR3 size: 13 residues. V shed 0 bases, J shed 9 bases, and the junction held 2 bases outside the gene matches. Germline V gene sequence: CDR1 SNHLY, CDR2 FYNNEI.

This clonotype was found a few times. The chain has TRBV19 and TRBJ2-3; 8 nucleotides align to TRBD2. V gave up 7 bases and J gave up 1 base; unmatched junction bases: 4. This CDR3 contains 14 residues. Germline CDR1 reads LNHDA; CDR2 reads SQIVND (reference sequence). The CDR3 is CASKTSGGTDTQYF. The CDR3 DNA is TGTGCCAGTAAAACTAGCGGAGGCACAGATACGCAGTATTTT.

The table lists this clonotype with many counts. The rearrangement uses TRBV7-2 and TRBJ2-7, with 8 bases lining up with TRBD2. The CDR3 totals 14 residues. J was trimmed by 3 bases and V by 5 bases; bases with no gene match: 6. Germline-derived CDR1 and CDR2 are SGHTA and FQGNSA. The CDR3 coding sequence is TGTGCCAGCAGCCCCGGGGGGGGTCACTACGAGCAGTACTTC. Its translation: CASSPGGGHYEQYF.

There are a few counts of this clonotype. This chain joins TRBV28 and TRBJ1-1, with D tentatively TRBD1 (6 bases). The CDR3 consists of 12 residues. Per germline, CDR1 MDHEN and CDR2 SYDVKM. Trimming took off 6 bases at V and 5 bases at J, with 10 bases between the two ends. CDR3 sequence: CASSNRETEAFF. CDR3 nucleotide sequence: TGTGCCAGCAGCAACAGGGAGACTGAAGCTTTCTTT.

This clonotype showed up just a few times. The rearrangement links TRBV29-1 to TRBJ1-5; D perhaps matches TRBD1 (6 bases). The V gene lost 6 bases and the J gene lost 6 bases, with 12 bases spanning the gap. Germline CDR1 is SQVTM and CDR2 is ANQGSEA. The CDR3 is 12 amino acids. CDR3 protein: CSVSTGFQPQHF. CDR3 DNA sequence: TGCAGCGTATCCACAGGGTTTCAGCCCCAGCATTTT. Variable domain in full (rest from reference TRBV29-1 and TRBJ1-5): SAVISQKPSRDICQRGTSLTIQCQVDSQVTMMFWYRQQPGQSLTLIATANQGSEATYESGFVIDKFPISRPNLTFSTLTVSNMSPEDSSIYLCSVSTGFQPQHFGDGTRLSIL.

This sequence joins TRBV2 and TRBJ2-5; 7 nucleotides align to TRBD1. The CDR3 loop spans 13 amino acids. V lost 9 bases, J lost 3 bases, and 7 bases stayed unmatched. CDR1 SNHLY and CDR2 FYNNEI come from the germline V gene. The CDR3 bases are TGTGCCAGATCACTCACAGGGGAAGAGACCCAGTACTTC. Amino acids: CARSLTGEETQYF.

The chain has TRBV24-1 and TRBJ2-1; D is undetermined. This CDR3 region has 13 residues. V gave up 4 bases and J gave up 9 bases, with 12 bases separating them. CDR1 is KGHDR, CDR2 SFDVKD, per germline. CDR3 DNA: TGTGCCACCAGTGAACCGAGAGACGGTGAGCAGTTCTTC. Its protein is CATSEPRDGEQFF.

The chain has TRBV29-1 and TRBJ2-5; D is ambiguous. The CDR3 has 14 residues. The V end lost 7 bases, the J end lost 7 bases, and 22 bases lay between the germline ends. The germline V gene has CDR1 SQVTM and CDR2 ANQGSEA. CDR3 protein: CSARMDVLLRTQYF. As DNA, the CDR3 is TGCAGCGCCCGAATGGACGTCCTGCTCCGGACCCAGTACTTC.

As DNA, the CDR3 is TGTGCCAGCAGTTTCAGACAGGGTACAACTAATGAAAAACTGTTTTTT. Translating gives CASSFRQGTTNEKLFF. The J gene is TRBJ1-4, the V gene TRBV7-9; TRBD1 agrees at 7 bases. CDR1 is SEHNR, CDR2 FQNEAQ, per germline (reference sequence). The CDR3 is made up of 16 amino acids. The junction had 7 bases not matched to a gene; V was cut back by 6 bases and J by 0 bases.

The chain is built from TRBV4-2 and TRBJ1-2, with D unclear. The CDR3 contains 14 residues. The germline V and J ends were trimmed by 7 bases and 5 bases, with 17 bases remaining between them. Germline values: CDR1 LGHNA, CDR2 YNFKEQ. This chain's CDR3 is CASTRGGQIYGYTF. The CDR3 bases are TGTGCCAGCACTCGAGGAGGGCAGATTTATGGCTACACCTTC.

This clonotype was counted between two and nine times. V gene TRBV28 combines with J gene TRBJ2-3; 7 bases are a match to TRBD1. The germline gives CDR1 MDHEN, CDR2 SYDVKM. The CDR3 runs 14 residues. CDR3 loop: CGISGTASTDTQYF. In DNA, the CDR3 is TGTGGGATATCCGGGACAGCTAGCACAGATACGCAGTATTTT. Supplemented by reference TRBV28 and TRBJ2-3, the full variable domain reads DVKVTQSSRYLVKRTGEKVFLECVQDMDHENMFWYRQDPGLGLRLIYFSYDVKMKEKGDIPEGYSVSREKKERFSLILESASTNQTSMYLCGISGTASTDTQYFGPGTRLTVL.

This clonotype was recorded at least ten times. The gene calls are TRBV7-2 and TRBJ2-5, with 10 bases matching TRBD1. The V gene end was trimmed by 5 bases and the J gene end by 5 bases; junction bases not matched to a gene: 8. This CDR3 has 15 residues. Germline CDR1 SGHTA, CDR2 FQGNSA. Here the CDR3 DNA reads TGTGCCAGCAGCCCTCGACAGGGGGCAGGGGAGACCCAGTACTTC. Encoded protein: CASSPRQGAGETQYF.

The V and J genes are TRBV7-6 and TRBJ2-3; 9 bases fit TRBD1. Per germline, CDR1 SGHVS and CDR2 FNYEAQ. Losses at the gene ends were 3 bases for V and 0 bases for J; bases not matched to a gene: 13. The CDR3 covers 19 residues. CDR3 protein: CASSFSPSGTGISTDTQYF. The CDR3 nucleotides read TGTGCCAGCAGCTTTTCGCCGAGCGGGACAGGGATAAGCACAGATACGCAGTATTTT.

This clonotype was counted ten times or more. This chain joins TRBV7-2 and TRBJ1-1; D unclear. Trimming removed 3 bases from V and 4 bases from J, with 12 bases in between. This CDR3 is 14 amino acids long. Germline loops: CDR1 SGHTA, CDR2 FQGNSA. CDR3 residues: CASSFGNRGTEAFF. CDR3 in DNA: TGTGCCAGCAGCTTCGGCAACCGTGGCACTGAAGCTTTCTTT.

This clonotype has more than one count but fewer than ten. The chain couples TRBV7-9 to TRBJ2-1; the D gene is possibly TRBD2 (6 bases). CDR1 and CDR2 (germline): SEHNR, FQNEAQ (reference sequence). The CDR3 sequence is 15 residues long. V lost 3 bases and J 6 bases, leaving 15 bases between the germline ends. This chain's CDR3 is CASSLVGGVINEQFF. The CDR3 nucleotides read TGTGCCAGCAGCTTGGTAGGAGGGGTTATCAATGAGCAGTTCTTC. Based on the CDR3 plus reference TRBV7-9 and TRBJ2-1, the full variable domain is DTGVSQNPRHKITKRGQNVTFRCDPISEHNRLYWYRQTLGQGPEFLTYFQNEAQLEKSRLLSDRFSAERPKGSFSTLEIQRTEQGDSAMYLCASSLVGGVINEQFFGPGTRLTVL.

This chain uses TRBV24-1 with TRBJ2-1; TRBD2 aligns across 11 bases. The CDR3 loop spans 17 amino acids. Trimming took 6 bases from V and 1 from J; bases not matched to a gene: 7. The germline V gene encodes CDR1 KGHDR and CDR2 SFDVKD. As DNA, the CDR3 is TGTGCCACCAGTTACCCGGGGACTAGCGGTTCCTACAATGAGCAGTTCTTC. Its protein product is CATSYPGTSGSYNEQFF.

About this clonotype itself: A much larger clone differs from this one at a single base, so this may be a read error. The chain couples TRBV7-2 to TRBJ1-1, with D hard to call. The CDR3 has 14 residues. Germline values: CDR1 SGHTA, CDR2 FQGNSA. CDR3 nucleotide sequence: TGTGCCAGCAACGCGGTATGGGGTAACACTGAAACTTTCTTT. Its translation: CASNAVWGNTETFF.

The chain is built from TRBV20-1 and TRBJ2-5; 8 nucleotides match TRBD1. Germline V gives CDR1 DFQATT, CDR2 SNEGSKA (reference sequence). The V gene end was trimmed by 3 bases and the J gene end by 3 bases; junction bases not matched to a gene: 6. The CDR3 spans 14 residues. The CDR3 loop reads CSASLIQGEETQYF. As DNA, the CDR3 is TGCAGTGCTAGCCTCATACAGGGGGAAGAGACCCAGTACTTC.

The sample holds one count of this clonotype. The chain has TRBV6-1 and TRBJ2-2; 7 positions match TRBD2. The CDR3 has 14 residues. Germline-derived CDR1 and CDR2 are MNHNS and SASEGT. The junction had 4 bases not matched to a gene; V was cut back by 4 bases and J by 5 bases. The CDR3 DNA reads TGTGCCAGCAGTGTCAGCGGGGAGACCGGGGAGCTGTTTTTT. This translates into CASSVSGETGELFF.

The table lists this clonotype with many counts. The rearrangement links TRBV7-8 to TRBJ2-3; maybe TRBD1 (6 bases). Germline loops: CDR1 SGHVS, CDR2 FQNEAQ. The CDR3 extends over 15 amino acids. Deletions cut 7 bases from V and 6 bases from J, with 20 bases between. CDR3 residues: CASTPTGRAGDTQYF. The DNA for the CDR3 is TGTGCCAGCACCCCTACAGGGAGAGCTGGGGATACGCAGTATTTT.

This clonotype has a handful of counts. CDR3 residues: CASSIRVAGADNEQFF. CDR3 bases: TGTGCCAGCAGTATACGGGTAGCGGGGGCAGACAATGAGCAGTTCTTC. This rearrangement joins TRBV6-1 to TRBJ2-1, with 9 bases matching TRBD2. Germline CDR1 MNHNS, CDR2 SASEGT. The length of the CDR3 is 16 residues. The ends lost 5 bases at V and 5 bases at J; junction bases unmatched: 10.

CDR3 bases: TGTGCCAGCAGTCGGGGACCAACCACCCAAAGGGGCTCCGAGCAGTACTTC. Its translation: CASSRGPTTQRGSEQYF. The V gene is TRBV27, the J gene TRBJ2-7, with D possibly called TRBD1 or TRBD2 (5 bases each). This CDR3 has 17 amino acids. V dropped 5 bases and J dropped 6 bases, with 26 bases sitting between them. Germline-derived CDR1 and CDR2 are MNHEY and SMNVEV (reference sequence).

The CDR3 DNA follows: TGTGCCAGCAGTTACTCGATAACAGCCTCCTCGGACAATGAGCAGTTCTTC. The encoded protein is CASSYSITASSDNEQFF. The rearrangement joins TRBV6-6 to TRBJ2-1; no firm D call. The CDR3 extends over 17 amino acids. V was clipped by 0 bases and J by 5 bases, with 17 bases between them. The germline CDR1 and CDR2 sequences are MNHNY and SVGAGI (reference sequence).

V and J are TRBV29-1 and TRBJ1-2, with 11 bases identical to TRBD1. Germline values: CDR1 SQVTM, CDR2 ANQGSEA. The CDR3 runs 13 residues. V dropped 7 bases and J dropped 10; count of bases not matched to a gene: 11. This chain's CDR3 is CSATPGTGGLYTF. CDR3 nucleotides: TGCAGCGCGACGCCCGGGACAGGGGGACTCTACACCTTC.

The rearrangement joins TRBV27 to TRBJ2-7; possibly TRBD1 for D (6 bases). Per germline, CDR1 MNHEY and CDR2 SMNVEV (reference sequence). The CDR3 totals 14 residues. Trimming cost V 4 bases and J 3 bases, with 13 bases left between them. This CDR3 is CASSWGHPGYEQYF. The CDR3, as DNA: TGTGCCAGCAGTTGGGGACACCCTGGCTACGAGCAGTACTTC.

This clonotype was picked up a small number of times. The chain links TRBV7-2 to TRBJ2-2; tentatively, D is TRBD1 (5 bases). CDR1 is SGHTA and CDR2 is FQGNSA in the germline V gene. The CDR3 consists of 15 residues. Trimming removed 1 base from V and 3 bases from J, with 9 bases in between. The CDR3 is CASSLETADTGELFF. The DNA of the CDR3 is TGTGCCAGCAGCTTAGAGACAGCTGACACCGGGGAGCTGTTTTTT.

The V gene is TRBV7-6, the J gene TRBJ2-1; D is perhaps TRBD2 (5 bases). The CDR3 is 18 amino acids. CDR1 SGHVS and CDR2 FNYEAQ come from the germline V gene. Trimming took off 0 bases at V and 0 bases at J, with 15 bases between the two ends. The CDR3 DNA reads TGTGCCAGCAGCTTAGCGGTAGCGCGGAGTAGCTCCTACAATGAGCAGTTCTTC. As protein: CASSLAVARSSSYNEQFF.

V and J are TRBV29-1 and TRBJ1-1; a weak D match, TRBD1 (5 bases). The V and J ends lost 1 base and 8 bases respectively, with 11 bases between them. The CDR3 length is 12 residues. The germline V gene has CDR1 SQVTM and CDR2 ANQGSEA. For the CDR3, the DNA is TGCAGCGTTGAAGGCAGGGCAATAGAAGCTTTCTTT. Its translation is CSVEGRAIEAFF.

The chain combines TRBV6-1 with TRBJ1-5; 10 bases are shared with TRBD1. Unmatched junction bases numbered 2, after V lost 11 bases and J lost 1 base. This CDR3 has 13 amino acids. Germline loops: CDR1 MNHNS, CDR2 SASEGT. The CDR3 nucleotides read TGTGCCGGGGGACAGGGGAGCAATCAGCCCCAGCATTTT. It is translated as CAGGQGSNQPQHF.

This clonotype has ten or more counts. The chain employs TRBV6-1 and TRBJ1-5; no reliable D call. Per germline, CDR1 MNHNS and CDR2 SASEGT. CDR3 size: 13 residues. V was clipped by 6 bases and J by 1 base, with 7 bases between them. The CDR3 DNA is TGTGCCAGCAGGGTTTGGAGCAATCAGCCCCAGCATTTT. Its translation: CASRVWSNQPQHF.